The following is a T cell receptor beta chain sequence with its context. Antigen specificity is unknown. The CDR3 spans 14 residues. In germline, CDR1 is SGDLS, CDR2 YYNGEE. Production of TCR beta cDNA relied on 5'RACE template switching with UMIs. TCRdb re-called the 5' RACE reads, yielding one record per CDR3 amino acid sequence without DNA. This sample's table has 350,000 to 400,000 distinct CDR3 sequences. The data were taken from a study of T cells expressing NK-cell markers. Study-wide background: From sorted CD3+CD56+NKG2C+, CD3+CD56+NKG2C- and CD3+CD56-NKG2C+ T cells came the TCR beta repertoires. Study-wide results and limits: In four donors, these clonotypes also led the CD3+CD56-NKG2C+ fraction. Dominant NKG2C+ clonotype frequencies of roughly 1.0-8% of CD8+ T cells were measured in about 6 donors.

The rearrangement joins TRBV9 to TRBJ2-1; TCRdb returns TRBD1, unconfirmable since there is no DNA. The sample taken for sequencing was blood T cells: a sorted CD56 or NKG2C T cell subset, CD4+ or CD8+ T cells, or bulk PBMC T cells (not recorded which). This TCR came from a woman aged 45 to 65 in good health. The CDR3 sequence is CASSVVHSGNEQFF.